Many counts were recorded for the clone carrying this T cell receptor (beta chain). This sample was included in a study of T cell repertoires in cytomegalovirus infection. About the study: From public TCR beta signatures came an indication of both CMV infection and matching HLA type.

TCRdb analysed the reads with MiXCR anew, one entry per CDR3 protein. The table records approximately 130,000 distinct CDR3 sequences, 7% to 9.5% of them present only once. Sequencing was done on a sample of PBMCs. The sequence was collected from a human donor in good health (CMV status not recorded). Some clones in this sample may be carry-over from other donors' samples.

Here the CDR3 DNA reads TGCAGTGCTACCGATTATATGAGACTAGCGGGTAACAATGAGCAGTTCTTC. The encoded protein is CSATDYMRLAGNNEQFF. V gene TRBV20-1 combines with J gene TRBJ2-1; 10 bases line up with TRBD2. Trimming removed 4 bases from V and 5 bases from J; junction bases left unmatched: 14. The CDR3 contains 17 residues. The germline CDR1 and CDR2 sequences are DFQATT and SNEGSKA (reference sequence).